This is a list of T cell receptor beta chains from one sample in a study of long-term antiretroviral therapy in people with HIV. Generated by immunoSEQ multiplex PCR, the TCRdb table keeps only in-frame clones and is missing some. This table holds about 15,000 clones, roughly 88% found once. The specimen was unsorted PBMCs, collected more than 2.2 years before starting antiretroviral therapy. These receptors originate from a woman in her 30s with HIV. CDR3s include the opening cysteine and the closing phenylalanine or tryptophan. The D gene is left open where the match is weak. Size is stated for part of the rows, as once, few or many counts, or as a class when the clone is expanded.

TRBJ2-1 - TRBV4-3 - 15 CASSPLWGATNEQFF TGCGCCAGCAGCCCACTATGGGGGGCAACCAATGAGCAGTTCTTC
TRBJ2-1 TRBD1 TRBV11-3 - 14 CASSPPGQYNEQFF TGTGCCAGCAGCCCGCCGGGACAGTACAATGAGCAGTTCTTC
TRBJ1-2 TRBD1 TRBV10-3 - 13 CAISGQGEGGYTF TGTGCCATCAGTGGCCAGGGGGAGGGTGGCTACACCTTC
TRBJ2-7 TRBD1 TRBV30 - 17 CAWSVHPLTGANYEQYF TGTGCCTGGAGTGTACACCCCCTCACAGGGGCTAACTACGAGCAGTACTTC
TRBJ2-3 TRBD2 TRBV4-3 - 13 CASSPSAGDTQYF TGCGCCAGCAGCCCCTCAGCGGGGGATACGCAGTATTTT
TRBJ1-5 - TRBV5-6 few 13 CASSRGVGQPQHF TGTGCCAGCAGCAGGGGAGTGGGGCAGCCCCAGCATTTT
TRBJ2-7 TRBD2 TRBV6-5 - 14 CASSSPGGSYEQYF TGTGCCAGCAGTTCCCCGGGAGGTTCCTACGAGCAGTACTTC
TRBJ1-2 - TRBV21-1 - 16 CASSPPYRDSTYGYTF TGTGCCAGCAGCCCCCCCTACCGGGACAGCACCTATGGCTACACCTTC
TRBJ1-4 TRBD1 TRBV9 - 18 CASSVGKGQGRTNEKLFF TGTGCCAGCAGCGTGGGGAAAGGACAGGGTCGGACTAATGAAAAACTGTTTTTT
TRBJ2-7 TRBD1 TRBV19 medium-sized 13 CASSTGGHPEQYF TGTGCCAGCAGTACAGGGGGCCACCCCGAGCAGTACTTC
TRBJ1-1 - TRBV5-5 few 12 CASSFRDTEAFF TGTGCCAGCAGCTTTCGGGACACTGAAGCTTTCTTT
TRBJ2-3 - TRBV7-2 - 12 CASSLAPRQQYF TGTGCCAGCAGCTTAGCGCCCAGGCAGCAGTATTTT
TRBJ2-3 - TRBV4-3 - 16 CASSLQAGGVTDTQYF TGCGCCAGCAGCCTCCAGGCGGGCGGGGTAACAGATACGCAGTATTTT
TRBJ1-2 - TRBV5-1 - 16 CASSSRSDTARDGYTF TGCGCCAGCAGCTCCCGTAGCGACACGGCGCGCGATGGCTACACCTTC
TRBJ1-5 - TRBV5-1 few 15 CASSLEGGGNQPQHF TGCGCCAGCAGCTTGGAAGGAGGGGGCAATCAGCCCCAGCATTTT
TRBJ2-5 - TRBV19 - 13 CASSIAPQETQYF TGTGCCAGTAGTATTGCCCCCCAAGAGACCCAGTACTTC
TRBJ1-1 - TRBV7-3 - 13 CASSRGANTEAFF TGTGCCAGCAGCAGAGGGGCGAACACTGAAGCTTTCTTT
TRBJ2-2 TRBD2 TRBV9 - 17 CASSVISGTRNTGELFF TGTGCCAGCAGCGTAATTAGCGGGACACGAAACACCGGGGAGCTGTTTTTT
TRBJ2-7 TRBD1 TRBV15 - 16 CATSRDLGTAGYEQYF TGTGCCACCAGCAGAGATCTTGGGACAGCAGGTTACGAGCAGTACTTC
TRBJ1-1 - TRBV18 once 15 CASSQSQERNTEAFF TGTGCCAGCTCACAGTCGCAGGAGCGGAACACTGAAGCTTTCTTT
TRBJ1-5 - TRBV7-2 - 15 CASSLVGGINQPQHF TGTGCCAGCAGCTTAGTGGGGGGGATCAATCAGCCCCAGCATTTT
TRBJ1-3 - TRBV7-2 - 13 CASSGGAGNTIYF TGTGCCAGCAGCGGAGGGGCTGGAAACACCATATATTTT
TRBJ2-3 - TRBV6-6 - 13 CATCWGGADTQYF TGTGCCACCTGTTGGGGGGGCGCAGATACGCAGTATTTT
TRBJ1-5 - TRBV6-1 - 16 CASSEWDTRSNQPQHF TGTGCCAGCAGTGAATGGGACACCAGAAGCAATCAGCCCCAGCATTTT
TRBJ2-7 TRBD2 TRBV9 - 15 CASSLTSGGDYEQYF TGTGCCAGCAGCCTCACTAGCGGGGGGGACTACGAGCAGTACTTC
TRBJ1-3 - TRBV7-8 - 18 CASSLASQGPGMGNTIYF TGTGCCAGCAGCTTAGCGTCCCAGGGGCCAGGGATGGGAAACACCATATATTTT
TRBJ1-2 TRBD1 TRBV5-8 - 14 CASSPGQGASGYTF TGTGCCAGCAGCCCGGGACAGGGGGCTAGTGGCTACACCTTC
TRBJ1-1 - TRBV16 - 16 CASSRESPGPLGEAFF TGTGCCAGCAGCCGGGAATCACCGGGACCTCTGGGTGAAGCTTTCTTT
TRBJ1-4 - TRBV6-5 - 14 CASKAGFSNEKLFF TGTGCCAGTAAAGCAGGTTTCTCCAATGAAAAACTGTTTTTT
TRBJ2-3 TRBD2 TRBV19 - 18 CASSIDLSLAGGQDTQYF TGTGCCAGTAGTATAGATCTATCACTAGCGGGGGGGCAAGATACGCAGTATTTT
TRBJ1-2 TRBD1 TRBV27 medium-sized 14 CASSLQGGNYGYTF TGTGCCAGCAGTTTACAGGGGGGGAACTATGGCTACACCTTC
TRBJ2-2 - TRBV9 - 18 CASSVEFGSPKGTGELFF TGTGCCAGCAGCGTAGAGTTCGGCAGCCCCAAGGGGACCGGGGAGCTGTTTTTT
TRBJ2-1 TRBD1 TRBV5-6 - 18 CASSLEVWGQGNYNEQFF TGTGCCAGCAGCTTGGAGGTATGGGGACAGGGGAACTACAATGAGCAGTTCTTC
TRBJ2-2 - TRBV9 - 18 CASSVAGTSHGNTGELFF TGTGCCAGCAGCGTAGCGGGCACCTCTCACGGGAACACCGGGGAGCTGTTTTTT